This T cell receptor (beta chain) was identified in a study of radiation and T cells in renal cell carcinoma (TCRdb year 2020). Concerning the study at large: A total of 53 samples underwent TCR beta sequencing, made up of 26 tumors and about 27 peripheral blood samples. The final blood draw took place at 4 weeks after radiation, the same time as nephrectomy. Across all 53 samples, several million unique CDR3 nucleotide sequences, encoding 2.5 million to 3 million unique CDR3 amino acid sequences, were identified.

Read against the paper, the sample's time point label means: blood 4 weeks post-SBRT, at nephrectomy. The treatment or condition tag for this specimen amounts to: 15 Gy SBRT to primary tumor, nephrectomy 4 weeks later. Samples came from a clinical trial, in which primary renal cell carcinomas received 15 Gy stereotactic body radiation therapy followed by nephrectomy 4 weeks later. To follow tumor-enriched clonotypes, peripheral blood was collected serially from radiation-treated patients at baseline and again at 2 weeks and 4 weeks after SBRT. Every patient had renal cell carcinoma of clear cell pathology. The QIAamp DNA Blood Mini Kit (Qiagen) was used to prepare genomic DNA for TCR sequencing. The analyses included only samples that passed all quality control checks. General findings and caveats noted by the study authors: Because no pretreatment tumor biopsies were available, whether clonotypes were present in the tumor at baseline could not be determined. In blood, the top tumor clonotypes increased between baseline and 2 weeks post-radiation and then shrank by 4 weeks, which suggests that tumor-resident clones expanded only transiently. Effects of radiation dose or scheduling on the TCR repertoire could not be addressed with the single-armed trial design. Dynamics of the blood repertoire were not tracked past 4 weeks after treatment.

The immunoSEQ kit was used, according to the manufacturer's recommendations, to generate TCR beta libraries from genomic DNA. To prepare libraries, a first multiplex PCR with proprietary primers was run, followed by a second PCR that added unique barcodes, and a bead cleanup was done after each round. Each sample batch included a kit-provided positive control reaction and a negative control reaction. The final libraries underwent checking on an Agilent 4200 TapeStation D1000 ScreenTape, volumetric pooling, and quantification by qPCR. An Illumina NextSeq500 fitted with a MidOutput 150-cycle cartridge performed the sequencing, running 156 Read1 cycles and 15 Index1 cycles with the kit's custom primers. The pooled library was loaded at 1.0 pM, and about 21% PhiX control was spiked in. As for the authors' bioinformatics: Vendor-processed data were analyzed in R, with a clonotype defined as all T cells sharing the same CDR3 nucleotide sequence. For clone abundance analyses, frequencies were normalized to the 10,000 most abundant clones in each sample. Public T cell clones, which averaged fewer than five per sample, were excluded before analysis. A difference in abundance of at least 32-fold between compartments was used to define tumor-enriched and baseline blood-enriched clonotypes. A beta-binomial differential abundance model was applied to find clonotypes that expanded or contracted between blood time points. Tumor-blood repertoire similarity was measured with the Baroni-Urbani and Buser coefficient, and groups were compared using two-tailed Wilcoxon tests in R. TCRdb mirrors the immuneACCESS table, restricted to in-frame sequences. Some clones are absent from its copies; in checked studies, under half trace to an unresolved V gene, and the reason for the others is unknown. V and J calls plus clone size are reproduced from that table; the DNA served to infer D and trimming. For this sample there are 120,000 to 150,000 clones; 86% appear just once. The leading ten clones occupy roughly 17% of the sample.

In the case of this clone: What this receptor recognizes is not known. Base quality data are lacking; no much larger clone is found one base away.

The sequenced sample was blood, obtained from a patient whose treatment included radiotherapy and nephrectomy. The receptor comes from a woman between 45 and 65 years old with renal cell carcinoma.

The sequenced DNA: TGCGCCAGCAGCCAAACGGGACTAGCGGTGGATACGCAGTATTTT. Translated, this gives CASSQTGLAVDTQYF. This sequence uses TRBV4-1 and TRBJ2-3; 11 junctional bases match TRBD2. Relative to germline, V is missing 2 bases and J is missing 6 bases, with 4 bases of the junction outside any gene match. The germline V gene supplies CDR1 MGHRA and CDR2 YSYEKL. The CDR3 numbers 15 residues from cysteine through phenylalanine. This entry keeps only the CDR3 DNA: 45 bases, framed from base 1.